This T cell receptor beta chain was sequenced for a study of T cell changes during pregnancy in multiple sclerosis (dated by TCRdb to between 2017 and 2020). In the study overall: The study examined how the T cell repertoire changed over the course of pregnancy in women with multiple sclerosis.

For this clone: Its antigen is not yet known. Per-base quality was not reported, and no clone a single base away is much larger than it.

V and J are trimmed by 5 bases and 2 bases, and the gene matches miss 12 bases of the junction. Per the germline V gene (reference sequence), LNHDA is the CDR1 and SQIVND is the CDR2. The CDR3 runs 18 amino acids, cysteine and phenylalanine included. Just the 54-base CDR3 DNA is kept, in frame starting at base 1. Library generation was performed with the immunoSEQ multiplex PCR assay. The table was pulled from immuneACCESS by TCRdb, which kept in-frame rearrangements only. Such tables lose some clones; where checked, under half of the loss comes from unresolved V genes, and the rest has no known cause. This sample lists roughly 38,000 clones; approximately 89% were detected once. The top ten clonotypes cover around 0.7% of the sample.

This receptor was taken from a female donor in good health, enrolled as a control in a pregnancy study. The chain links TRBV19 with TRBJ2-3; 11 central nucleotides agree with TRBD2. Sample: CD4+ T cells from peripheral blood mononuclear cells, taken in the second trimester of pregnancy. The CDR3 protein is CASSLLAGGITSTDTQYF. The DNA sequence is as follows: TGTGCCAGTAGTCTATTAGCGGGGGGGATCACATCCACAGATACGCAGTATTTT.